One and the same sample provided the 8 T cell receptor beta chains below, sequenced in a study of blood T cell repertoires in COVID-19. Profiled with immunoSEQ multiplex PCR; TCRdb holds only in-frame clones, not every one. The table records around 260,000 clones, about 88% of them present only once. The specimen sequenced was peripheral blood. All receptors come from a man in his 60s who had recovered from COVID-19.

The chain recombines TRBV4-2 with TRBJ2-5; 8 bases map to TRBD2. Per the germline V gene, CDR1 is LGHNA and CDR2 is YNFKEQ. The junction had 10 bases not matched to a gene; V was cut back by 1 base and J by 6 bases. The CDR3 runs to 16 residues. The CDR3 nucleotides are TGTGCCAGCAGCCAAGCATCTAGCGGGTGGGGTAAGACCCAGTACTTC. Translating it yields CASSQASSGWGKTQYF.

This clone was seen just once. The CDR3 here is CASSSQGAFGNQPQHF. CDR3 bases: TGTGCCAGCAGCTCACAGGGGGCATTCGGCAATCAGCCCCAGCATTTT. This chain connects TRBV5-6 to TRBJ1-5, with 9 bases that match TRBD1. V was clipped by 3 bases and J by 2 bases; unmatched bases: 6. Per the germline V gene, CDR1 is SGHDT and CDR2 is YYEEEE. The CDR3 length is 16 residues.

This clone was recorded once. The genes are TRBV3-1 (or the pseudogene TRBV3-2) and TRBJ1-5, with D unclear. Germline CDR1 and CDR2: LGHDT and YNNKEL (reference sequence). The V gene lost 2 bases and the J gene lost 1 base, with 9 bases spanning the gap. The CDR3 is made up of 15 amino acids. In DNA, the CDR3 is TGTGCCAGCAGCCAAACCCAGGCGAGCAATCAGCCCCAGCATTTT. This encodes CASSQTQASNQPQHF.

CDR3 in amino acids: CASSLVLTGRQPQHF. The CDR3 bases are TGTGCCAGCAGCTTAGTATTGACAGGGCGACAGCCCCAGCATTTT. The chain is built from TRBV7-8 and TRBJ1-5; 7 bases fit TRBD1. Germline lookup yields CDR1 SGHVS and CDR2 FQNEAQ. The V segment lost 1 base and the J segment 7 bases; nucleotides outside the gene matches: 7. The CDR3 has 15 amino acids.

V is TRBV4-1 and J is TRBJ2-2; TRBD2 agrees at 10 bases. Per germline, CDR1 MGHRA and CDR2 YSYEKL. The length of the CDR3 is 17 residues. The V gene end was trimmed by 1 base and the J gene end by 1 base; junction bases not matched to a gene: 3. The CDR3, as DNA: TGCGCCAGCAGCCAAGGGCTAGCGGGGGAGAACACCGGGGAGCTGTTTTTT. Translation gives CASSQGLAGENTGELFF.

The gene calls are TRBV21-1 and TRBJ2-7; the table's D call of TRBD1 was not tested on the DNA. TRBV21-1 is designated a pseudogene. This CDR3 contains 13 residues. The CDR3 region is CASRTLTRTAQYF. CDR3 DNA: TGTGCCAGCAGAACCTTAACGAGGACAGCACAATACTTC.

The gene calls are TRBV6-5 and TRBJ1-2; 10 bases are shared with TRBD1. In germline, CDR1 is MNHEY, CDR2 SVGAGI. The CDR3 has 14 residues. Losses at the gene ends were 6 bases for V and 4 bases for J; bases not matched to a gene: 5. CDR3 nucleotides: TGTGCCAGCAGGGCCGGGACAGGGGCCTATGGCTACACCTTC. Residues: CASRAGTGAYGYTF.

V is TRBV6-6 and J is TRBJ1-6; D gene uncertain. The germline gives CDR1 MNHNY, CDR2 SVGAGI (reference sequence). Trimming cost V 5 bases and J 0 bases, with 17 bases left between them. The CDR3 extends over 18 amino acids. CDR3 loop: CASSPEGRESSYNSPLHF. CDR3 sequence (DNA): TGTGCCAGCAGTCCAGAAGGACGGGAGAGCTCCTATAATTCACCCCTCCACTTT.